This TCR beta chain originates from a study of siplizumab effects on memory and regulatory T cells. Germline V gene data show CDR1 as SGHRS and CDR2 as YFSETQ. V was pared by 0 bases and J by 5 bases, with 6 bases of the junction left unmatched. The CDR3 sequence is 16 residues long. This clone was detected once. Clones were sequenced by immunoSEQ multiplex PCR, and TCRdb holds only the in-frame ones, with some missing. The sample shows approximately 110,000 clones, about 91% of them seen only once. The receptor was derived from a human donor in good health. Sequences were obtained from Tregs sorted from blood. The chain is built from TRBV5-1 and TRBJ2-1; 9 bases are a match to TRBD2. The CDR3 DNA reads as TGCGCCAGCAGCTTGGGAAGGACTAGCGTCGACAATGAGCAGTTCTTC. Translated: CASSLGRTSVDNEQFF.